The sequence of this T cell receptor beta chain was determined in a study of blood T cell repertoires in COVID-19. Study-level background: Sites across the United States, Italy and Spain contributed samples from acute and convalescent COVID-19. T cells, B-cell-depleted T cells, or PBMCs supplied cDNA or gDNA.

Per the original data handling: Quantification of nucleated cells was approximated via reference gene primer amplification. Using immunoSEQ multiplex PCR, the repertoire was profiled, and TCRdb retains in-frame clones only, with some absent. V and J calls and clone size are copied from that table; D and trimming were computed from the DNA. The sample has about 63,000 clones; about 86% are singletons. This clone appeared a single time. Germline lookup yields CDR1 LNHDA and CDR2 SQIVND (reference sequence). CDR3 length: 14 amino acids. Unmatched junction bases numbered 3, after V lost 7 bases and J lost 1 base.

This TCR was sampled from a human donor in a cohort sampled during active COVID-19. The material sequenced was peripheral blood. The chain employs TRBV19 and TRBJ1-1; 10 nucleotides line up with TRBD1. The CDR3 DNA is TGTGCCAGTAACTGGGACAGGGGGAACACTGAAGCTTTCTTT. This gives the protein CASNWDRGNTEAFF.